The 6 T cell receptor beta chains listed next were all sequenced from one sample in a study of blood T cell repertoires in COVID-19. TCRdb's copy holds only in-frame clones and misses some; the assay was immunoSEQ multiplex PCR. In the table there are some 250,000 clones, roughly nine tenths of which are singletons. The sample consisted of peripheral blood. The receptors originated from a man in his fifties or sixties who had recovered from COVID-19.

Of note for this clone: This sample includes further DNA sequences coding for the same CDR3. CDR3 coding DNA: TGCGCCAGCAGCTCCACAGGGTCCACTGAAGCTTTCTTT. Its translation: CASSSTGSTEAFF. The chain has TRBV5-1 and TRBJ1-1; tentatively, D is TRBD1 (6 bases). Germline CDR1 SGHRS, CDR2 YFSETQ. The CDR3 contains 13 residues. Trimming took off 3 bases at V and 4 bases at J, with 10 bases between the two ends.

This clone was picked up a small number of times. The chain has TRBV7-9 and TRBJ2-1, with D perhaps TRBD2 (6 bases). Germline V CDR1 and CDR2: SEHNR, FQNEAQ (reference sequence). The CDR3 consists of 15 residues. The V and J ends lost 1 base and 8 bases respectively, with 15 bases between them. CDR3 protein: CASSLDGTRHDEQFF. For the CDR3, the DNA is TGTGCCAGCAGCTTAGATGGGACTCGACACGATGAGCAGTTCTTC.

This sequence joins TRBV19 and TRBJ1-1; 7 nucleotides agree with TRBD1. Germline CDR1 LNHDA, CDR2 SQIVND (reference sequence). V shed 3 bases, J shed 1 base, and the junction held 5 bases outside the gene matches. CDR3 length: 15 amino acids. The CDR3 coding sequence is TGTGCCAGTAGTATCAAATACAGGGGGAACACTGAAGCTTTCTTT. Translated, it gives CASSIKYRGNTEAFF.

This clone was found once. This chain joins TRBV7-2 and TRBJ2-7; unclear D gene. Deletions cut 3 bases from V and 2 bases from J, with 8 bases between. This CDR3 comprises 13 residues. Looked up from germline, CDR1 is SGHTA and CDR2 is FQGNSA. The CDR3 bases are TGTGCCAGCAGCTTCGCAGGAACCTACGAGCAGTACGTC. This translates into CASSFAGTYEQYV.

CDR3 sequence (DNA): TGTGCCAGCTCACCTACCAGGGCCGGGGCCAACGTCCTGACTTTC. This gives the protein CASSPTRAGANVLTF. J is TRBJ2-6 and V is TRBV18; a possible D gene is TRBD1 (5 bases). Germline assignment: CDR1 KGHSH and CDR2 LQKENI. The V end was cut by 3 bases, the J end by 4 bases, with 10 bases between. The CDR3 runs 15 residues.

The chain employs TRBV5-6 and TRBJ2-1; 7 nucleotides agree with TRBD2. Germline V CDR1 and CDR2: SGHDT, YYEEEE. J lost 3 bases, V lost 2 bases, and 5 bases had no gene match. This CDR3 region has 15 residues. In DNA, the CDR3 is TGTGCCAGCAGCTTTTTAGCGGGCGACTACAATGAGCAGTTCTTC. Translating gives CASSFLAGDYNEQFF.